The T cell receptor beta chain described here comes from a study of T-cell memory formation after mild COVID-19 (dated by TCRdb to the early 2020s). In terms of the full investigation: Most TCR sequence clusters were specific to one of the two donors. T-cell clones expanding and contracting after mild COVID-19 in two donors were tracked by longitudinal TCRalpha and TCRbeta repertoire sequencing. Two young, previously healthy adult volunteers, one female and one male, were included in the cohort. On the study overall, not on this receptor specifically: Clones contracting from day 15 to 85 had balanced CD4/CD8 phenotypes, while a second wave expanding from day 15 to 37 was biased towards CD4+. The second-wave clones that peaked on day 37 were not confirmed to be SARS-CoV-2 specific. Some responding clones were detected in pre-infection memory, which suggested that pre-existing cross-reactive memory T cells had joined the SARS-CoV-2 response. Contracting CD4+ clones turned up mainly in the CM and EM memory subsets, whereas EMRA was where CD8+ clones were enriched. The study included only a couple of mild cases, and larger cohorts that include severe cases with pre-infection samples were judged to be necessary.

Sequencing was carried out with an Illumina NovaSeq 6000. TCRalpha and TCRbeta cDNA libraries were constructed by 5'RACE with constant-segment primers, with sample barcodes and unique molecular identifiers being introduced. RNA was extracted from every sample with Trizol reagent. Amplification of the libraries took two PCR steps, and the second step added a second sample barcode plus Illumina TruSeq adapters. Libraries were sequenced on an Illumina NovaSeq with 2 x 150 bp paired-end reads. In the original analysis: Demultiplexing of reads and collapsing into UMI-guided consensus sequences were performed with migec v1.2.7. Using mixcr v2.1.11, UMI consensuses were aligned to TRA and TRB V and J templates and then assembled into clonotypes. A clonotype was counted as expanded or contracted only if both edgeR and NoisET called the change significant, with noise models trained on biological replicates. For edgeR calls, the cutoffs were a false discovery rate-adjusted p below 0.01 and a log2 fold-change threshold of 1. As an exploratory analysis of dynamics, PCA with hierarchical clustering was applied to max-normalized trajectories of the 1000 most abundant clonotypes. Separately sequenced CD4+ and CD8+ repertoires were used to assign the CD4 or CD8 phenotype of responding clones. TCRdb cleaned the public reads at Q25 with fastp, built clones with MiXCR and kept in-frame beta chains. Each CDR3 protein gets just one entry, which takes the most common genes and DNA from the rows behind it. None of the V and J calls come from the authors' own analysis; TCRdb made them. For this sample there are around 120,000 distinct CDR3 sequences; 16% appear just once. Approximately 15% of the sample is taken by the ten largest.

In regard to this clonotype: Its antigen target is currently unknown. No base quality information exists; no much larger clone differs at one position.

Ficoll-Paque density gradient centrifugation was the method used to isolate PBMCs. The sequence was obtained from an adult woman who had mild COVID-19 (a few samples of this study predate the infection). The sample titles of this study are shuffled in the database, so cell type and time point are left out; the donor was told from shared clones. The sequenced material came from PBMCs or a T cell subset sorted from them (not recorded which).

The DNA sequence follows: TGCGCCAGCAGCCGTGCGGGGGGGGTATTAAACTATGGCTACACCTTC. This translates into CASSRAGGVLNYGYTF. The V and J genes are TRBV4-1 and TRBJ1-2; perhaps TRBD1 is the D gene, with 5 bases matching. Taken from the germline V gene, the CDR1 and CDR2 loops are MGHRA and YSYEKL. Its CDR3 holds 16 amino acids, cysteine through phenylalanine. Solely the CDR3 DNA is kept, with 48 bases framed from the first base. V lost 4 bases and J lost 2 bases; the stretch between them is 17 bases long.